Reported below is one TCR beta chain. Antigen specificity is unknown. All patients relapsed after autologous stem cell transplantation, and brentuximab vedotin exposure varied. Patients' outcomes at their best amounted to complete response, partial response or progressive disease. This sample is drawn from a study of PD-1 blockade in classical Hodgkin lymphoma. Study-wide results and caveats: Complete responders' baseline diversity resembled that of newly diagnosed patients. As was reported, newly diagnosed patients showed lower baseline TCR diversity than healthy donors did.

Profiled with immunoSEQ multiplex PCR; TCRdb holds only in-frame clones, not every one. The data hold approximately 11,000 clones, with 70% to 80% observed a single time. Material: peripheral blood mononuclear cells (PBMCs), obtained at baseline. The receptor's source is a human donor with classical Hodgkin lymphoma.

CDR3 sequence reads: CAISESPGGSGELFF. The DNA of the CDR3 is TGTGCCATCAGTGAGAGTCCGGGCGGGAGCGGGGAGCTGTTTTTT. The rearrangement uses TRBV10-3 and TRBJ2-2, with 7 bases identical to TRBD2. V shed 2 bases, J shed 7 bases, and the junction held 7 bases outside the gene matches. The CDR3 is 15 residues long. In germline, CDR1 is ENHRY, CDR2 SYGVKD.